The clone carrying this T cell receptor beta chain appeared a single time. Antigen unknown. A much larger clonotype is one base distant, so this may be a read error. The CDR3 has 16 residues. The V gene's germline CDR1 is DFQATT and CDR2 SNEGSKA (reference sequence). The trim removed 6 bases at V and 7 bases at J, leaving 14 bases unmatched. This specimen comes from a study of blood T cells in healthy people across ages. Study results and limitations: Age brought a roughly linear fall in TCR beta diversity measured per million T cells. Observed TCR beta diversity showed a strong correlation with the percentage of naive T cells as measured by flow cytometry.

The sample, around 10 milliliters of peripheral blood, was drawn from each donor. The second PCR ran about 7 to 12 cycles with a sample-barcoded 5' primer and J-beta primers. A template-switch adaptor containing 12 random nucleotides labeled each cDNA molecule. Each CDR3 protein gets one entry after TCRdb re-called the 5' RACE reads with MiXCR. The sample gives around 650,000 distinct CDR3 sequences, roughly 30% of which show up once; approximately 15% is in the top ten. This clonotype was sampled from a woman over 75 in good health. The chain joins TRBV20-1 to TRBJ2-7; 14 positions match TRBD2. Sequencing used blood. The CDR3 here is CSALPGLAGVYNEQYF. In nucleotides, the CDR3 is TGCAGTGCCCTGCCGGGACTAGCGGGGGTTTACAATGAGCAGTACTTC.